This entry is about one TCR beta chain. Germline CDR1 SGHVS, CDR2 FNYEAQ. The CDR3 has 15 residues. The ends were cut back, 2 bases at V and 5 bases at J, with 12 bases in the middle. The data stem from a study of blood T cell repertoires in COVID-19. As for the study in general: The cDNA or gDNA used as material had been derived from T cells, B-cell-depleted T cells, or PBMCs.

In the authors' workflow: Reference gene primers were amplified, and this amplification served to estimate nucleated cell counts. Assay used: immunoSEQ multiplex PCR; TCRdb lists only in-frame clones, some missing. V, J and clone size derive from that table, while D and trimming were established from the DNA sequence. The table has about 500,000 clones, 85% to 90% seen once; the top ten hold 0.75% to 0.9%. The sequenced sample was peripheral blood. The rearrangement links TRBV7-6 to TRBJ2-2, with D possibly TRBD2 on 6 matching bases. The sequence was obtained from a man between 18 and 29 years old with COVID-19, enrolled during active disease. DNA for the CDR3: TGTGCCAGCAGCTTATCGGGTCGGGGGACCGGGGAGCTGTTTTTT. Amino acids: CASSLSGRGTGELFF.